One and the same sample provided the 30 T cell receptor beta chains below, sequenced in a study of T-cell memory formation after mild COVID-19. TCRdb processed the 5' RACE reads anew with MiXCR; each CDR3 protein has one entry. The data hold approximately 350,000 distinct CDR3 sequences, with over 13% observed a single time. The sample comprised PBMCs or a T cell subset sorted from them (not recorded which). Receptors were obtained from a man aged 18 to 29 who had mild COVID-19 (a few samples of this study predate the infection). Cell type and time point are not known.

The chain joins TRBV4-2 to TRBJ2-1, with 9 bases matching TRBD2. The germline gives CDR1 LGHNA, CDR2 YNFKEQ. CDR3 size: 16 residues. Germline trimming cut 4 bases from V and 4 bases from J; bases unmatched to any gene: 8. The CDR3 DNA follows: TGTGCCAGCAGCCGGAACGAGCGGGGGGCATACAATGAGCAGTTCTTC. Residues: CASSRNERGAYNEQFF.

This clonotype was observed a few times. V and J are TRBV4-3 and TRBJ2-1, with TRBD1 matching 8 bases. The CDR3 totals 18 residues. Trimming removed 4 bases from V and 1 base from J; junction bases left unmatched: 12. Germline V CDR1 and CDR2: LGHNA, YSLEER. Written as DNA, the CDR3 is TGCGCCAGCAGCCGCCACCTGGGGCAGGGGGCGTCCTACAATGAGCAGTTCTTC. Protein sequence: CASSRHLGQGASYNEQFF.

The chain carries TRBV6-2 or TRBV6-3 and TRBJ2-1; D is perhaps TRBD1 (5 bases). The V end was cut by 4 bases, the J end by 12 bases, with 10 bases between. Per germline, CDR1 MNHEY and CDR2 SVGEGT. The CDR3 totals 11 residues. The chain's CDR3 is CASSLDKRQFF. The CDR3, as DNA: TGTGCCAGCAGTTTGGACAAGAGGCAGTTCTTC.

This clonotype was seen a handful of times. The J gene is TRBJ1-5, the V gene TRBV4-2, with D possibly being TRBD1 (5 bases). The CDR3 is made up of 16 amino acids. Germline assignment: CDR1 LGHNA and CDR2 YNFKEQ. Trimming shortened V by 0 bases and J by 9 bases, and 18 bases separated the two germline ends. The CDR3 loop reads CASSQDPGPSSGPQHF. In DNA form, the CDR3 reads TGTGCCAGCAGCCAAGATCCGGGACCGAGTTCCGGGCCCCAGCATTTT.

The rearrangement uses TRBV5-1 and TRBJ2-5; 9 bases line up with TRBD2. This CDR3 comprises 15 residues. Trimming at V came to 3 bases and at J to 5 bases, leaving 8 bases not matched to a gene. CDR1 and CDR2 (germline): SGHRS, YFSETQ. The CDR3 DNA follows: TGCGCCAGCAGCTCGCCTCTAGCGGGGAGGGAGACCCAGTACTTC. This encodes CASSSPLAGRETQYF. The full variable domain, rest sourced from reference TRBV5-1 and TRBJ2-5, is KAGVTQTPRYLIKTRGQQVTLSCSPISGHRSVSWYQQTPGQGLQFLFEYFSETQRNKGNFPGRFSGRQFSNSRSEMNVSTLELGDSALYLCASSSPLAGRETQYFGPGTRLLVL.

This clonotype was found a few times. V usage is TRBV20-1 and J usage is TRBJ2-5; 11 positions agree with TRBD2. The V segment lost 1 base and the J segment 5 bases; nucleotides outside the gene matches: 6. Germline assignment: CDR1 DFQATT and CDR2 SNEGSKA (reference sequence). This CDR3 has 15 residues. CDR3 sequence (DNA): TGCAGTGCTAGAGTCCTCCTAGCGGGGGGTGAGACCCAGTACTTC. This translates into CSARVLLAGGETQYF.

This chain joins TRBV7-2 and TRBJ2-1; the match to TRBD1 covers 7 bases. The V gene end was trimmed by 6 bases and the J gene end by 4 bases; junction bases not matched to a gene: 6. CDR3 length equals 14 residues. Germline assignment: CDR1 SGHTA and CDR2 FQGNSA. The CDR3 DNA sequence: TGTGCCAGCAGACCATCGACAGGGTACAATGAGCAGTTCTTC. Translated: CASRPSTGYNEQFF.

This clonotype occurred a few times. This chain links TRBV4-3 with TRBJ1-2; D gene unclear. The CDR3 covers 15 residues. Germline loops: CDR1 LGHNA, CDR2 YSLEER. Trimming took 3 bases from V and 8 from J, leaving 19 bases between them. The CDR3 reads CASSQDQYSSRGYTF. CDR3 DNA sequence: TGCGCCAGCAGCCAGGATCAATACAGTTCAAGAGGCTACACCTTC.

This chain links TRBV27 with TRBJ2-2; the D gene is possibly TRBD2 (6 bases). Germline CDR1 MNHEY, CDR2 SMNVEV (reference sequence). Trimming removed 8 bases from V and 4 bases from J, with 17 bases in between. The CDR3 runs to 15 residues. This CDR3 reads CASQSGWRVTGELFF. CDR3 DNA: TGTGCCAGCCAATCCGGGTGGAGGGTCACCGGGGAGCTGTTTTTT.

This clonotype was seen a handful of times. The genes are TRBV2 and TRBJ2-5; 13 bases are shared with TRBD2. The CDR3 is made up of 16 amino acids. Germline V gene data show CDR1 as SNHLY and CDR2 as FYNNEI. The junction had 8 bases not matched to a gene; V was cut back by 6 bases and J by 4 bases. The CDR3 nucleotides are TGTGCCAGCAGGAGGACTAGCGGGGGAACCCCAGAGACCCAGTACTTC. It codes for CASRRTSGGTPETQYF. The entire variable domain, with the rest obtained from reference TRBV2 and TRBJ2-5, is as follows: EPEVTQTPSHQVTQMGQEVILRCVPISNHLYFYWYRQILGQKVEFLVSFYNNEISEKSEIFDDQFSVERPDGSNFTLKIRSTKLEDSAMYFCASRRTSGGTPETQYFGPGTRLLVL.

This clonotype was seen more than once but under ten times. J is TRBJ2-5 and V is TRBV6-2 or TRBV6-3, with TRBD1 as a possible D gene (5 bases). The CDR3 spans 12 residues. V lost 10 bases to trimming and J lost 0 bases, with 9 bases between them. CDR1 is MNHEY and CDR2 is SVGEGT in the germline V gene. The CDR3 spells CAIGQNQETQYF. Written as DNA, the CDR3 is TGTGCCATCGGACAAAACCAAGAGACCCAGTACTTC.

In this sample, this clonotype turned up a few times. This chain joins TRBV7-2 and TRBJ2-1; D uncertain. CDR1 SGHTA and CDR2 FQGNSA come from the germline V gene. The germline V and J ends were trimmed by 1 base and 5 bases, with 9 bases remaining between them. The CDR3 sequence is 14 residues long. The CDR3 DNA is TGTGCCAGCAGCTTAGTATATCGCCACAATGAGCAGTTCTTC. It translates to CASSLVYRHNEQFF.

This clonotype turned up a few times. The chain uses TRBV6-6 and TRBJ2-3; D remains ambiguous. The CDR3 contains 13 residues. V was clipped by 2 bases and J by 4 bases, with 7 bases between them. Per germline, CDR1 MNHNY and CDR2 SVGAGI (reference sequence). The CDR3 region is CASSYTVADTQYF. CDR3 nucleotide sequence: TGTGCCAGCAGTTACACCGTTGCAGATACGCAGTATTTT.

This clonotype was recorded at least ten times. This sequence joins TRBV7-2 and TRBJ2-3; D is undetermined. The germline V and J ends were trimmed by 3 bases and 0 bases, with 7 bases remaining between them. Germline-derived CDR1 and CDR2 are SGHTA and FQGNSA. The CDR3 has 14 residues. This CDR3 is CASSLGISTDTQYF. The CDR3 DNA reads TGTGCCAGCAGCTTGGGGATCAGCACAGATACGCAGTATTTT.

A note on this clonotype: The junction does not match germline at one end; this may be a read error. The chain employs TRBV7-2 and TRBJ2-1; 10 positions agree with TRBD2. Looked up from germline, CDR1 is SGHTA and CDR2 is FQGNSA. This CDR3 has 10 amino acids. In DNA form, the CDR3 reads TGCTCTAGCGGGGGCCATGAGCAGTTCTTC. Residues: CSSGGHEQFF.

This clonotype has just one count. The chain joins TRBV18 to TRBJ2-7, with unresolved D. The germline gives CDR1 KGHSH, CDR2 LQKENI. The length of the CDR3 is 14 residues. V was trimmed by 2 bases and J by 5 bases, leaving 13 bases between them. CDR3 bases: TGTGCCAGCTCACCAGTATCTGCCGGTCACGAGCAGTACTTC. It specifies CASSPVSAGHEQYF. Together with reference TRBV18 and TRBJ2-7, the CDR3 gives the full variable domain: NAGVMQNPRHLVRRRGQEARLRCSPMKGHSHVYWYRQLPEEGLKFMVYLQKENIIDESGMPKERFSAEFPKEGPSILRIQQVVRGDSAAYFCASSPVSAGHEQYFGPGTRLTVT.

The chain uses TRBV18 and TRBJ1-1, with no clear D. Trimming cost V 0 bases and J 9 bases, with 20 bases left between them. The CDR3 is made up of 16 amino acids. Germline V lookup: CDR1 KGHSH, CDR2 LQKENI. The CDR3 coding sequence is TGTGCCAGCTCACCACCTTCCACTGGGCAGTCCCCCAAAGCTTTCTTT. As protein: CASSPPSTGQSPKAFF.

This chain joins TRBV20-1 and TRBJ2-2, with D perhaps given as TRBD1 or TRBD2 (5 bases each). CDR3 length equals 13 residues. V was clipped by 6 bases and J by 9 bases, with 17 bases between them. Germline loops: CDR1 DFQATT, CDR2 SNEGSKA (reference sequence). CDR3 region: CSARSGTPRELFF. The CDR3 DNA follows: TGCAGTGCCCGCTCCGGGACCCCGAGGGAGCTGTTTTTT.

This clonotype was counted between two and nine times. The gene calls are TRBV20-1 and TRBJ1-5, with a possible D match to TRBD1 (5 bases). The V and J ends lost 3 bases and 3 bases respectively, with 15 bases between them. The CDR3 runs to 15 residues. Germline CDR1 DFQATT, CDR2 SNEGSKA (reference sequence). As DNA, the CDR3 is TGCAGTGCTAGTCGGGGGGGAGGTAACAATCAGCCCCAGCATTTT. Protein sequence: CSASRGGGNNQPQHF.

This clonotype was seen repeatedly, ten times or more. The chain has TRBV6-6 and TRBJ1-2, with D unresolved. The germline V gene encodes CDR1 MNHNY and CDR2 SVGAGI (reference sequence). The V gene lost 5 bases and the J gene lost 3 bases, with 13 bases spanning the gap. CDR3 length equals 14 residues. The CDR3 DNA follows: TGTGCCAGCAGTGAGCCCGGTGGATACTATGGCTACACCTTC. Translating it yields CASSEPGGYYGYTF.

The V and J genes are TRBV12-3 or TRBV12-4 and TRBJ2-2, with D perhaps matching TRBD2 (7 bases). Trimming took 11 bases from V and 4 from J, leaving 20 bases between them. This CDR3 contains 15 residues. Here the CDR3 DNA reads TGTGCCGCCCAGGAGGGGGGGCAGGGCACCGGGGAGCTGTTTTTT. Residues: CAAQEGGQGTGELFF.

At least ten counts were recorded for this clonotype. This chain links TRBV9 with TRBJ2-1; D perhaps matches TRBD1 (5 bases). V gave up 0 bases and J gave up 1 base, with 8 bases separating them. Germline V gene sequence: CDR1 SGDLS, CDR2 YYNGEE. The CDR3 spans 15 residues. The CDR3 DNA reads TGTGCCAGCAGCGTAGACGACAGATCCTACAATGAGCAGTTCTTC. Its protein product is CASSVDDRSYNEQFF. The full variable domain, with the rest looked up from reference TRBV9 and TRBJ2-1, is DSGVTQTPKHLITATGQRVTLRCSPRSGDLSVYWYQQSLDQGLQFLIQYYNGEERAKGNILERFSAQQFPDLHSELNLSSLELGDSALYFCASSVDDRSYNEQFFGPGTRLTVL.

The chain has TRBV5-1 and TRBJ2-7, with TRBD2 as a possible D gene (6 bases). Trimming removed 5 bases from V and 7 bases from J, with 25 bases in between. CDR1 is SGHRS and CDR2 is YFSETQ in the germline V gene. The CDR3 length is 16 residues. CDR3 coding DNA: TGCGCCAGCAGTTTACACCCGCTTGGGGGGACTTGGGAGCAGTACGTC. It translates to CASSLHPLGGTWEQYV.

The V call is TRBV6-5, the J call TRBJ2-3; 10 bases map to TRBD1. Trimming removed 8 bases from V and 1 base from J; junction bases left unmatched: 6. CDR3 length: 15 residues. The V gene's germline CDR1 is MNHEY and CDR2 SVGAGI. The CDR3, as DNA: TGTGCCAGCCGCGACAGGGGGCTTCGCACAGATACGCAGTATTTT. Residues: CASRDRGLRTDTQYF.

The rearrangement links TRBV7-9 to TRBJ1-1; a weak D match, TRBD1 (5 bases). Trimming left V 4 bases short and J 1 base short, with 16 bases between. The CDR3 runs 16 residues. Germline V gene sequence: CDR1 SEHNR, CDR2 FQNEAQ (reference sequence). CDR3 residues: CASSSMQGWGNTEAFF. DNA for the CDR3: TGTGCCAGCAGCTCGATGCAGGGCTGGGGGAACACTGAAGCTTTCTTT.

This clonotype was seen repeatedly, ten times or more. The rearrangement uses TRBV9 and TRBJ1-1; D might be TRBD1 (6 bases). Per the germline V gene, CDR1 is SGDLS and CDR2 is YYNGEE. The CDR3 is 13 amino acids. Trimming shortened V by 4 bases and J by 6 bases, and 13 bases separated the two germline ends. CDR3 protein: CASSKGGGPEAFF. As DNA, the CDR3 is TGTGCCAGCAGCAAAGGGGGGGGCCCTGAAGCTTTCTTT.

This chain uses TRBV24-1 with TRBJ1-2; a possible D gene is TRBD1 (6 bases). CDR3 length: 14 amino acids. V was cut by 5 bases and J by 4 bases, with 13 bases left in between. Germline V gene sequence: CDR1 KGHDR, CDR2 SFDVKD. CDR3 sequence: CATSARTEVYGYTF. As DNA, the CDR3 is TGTGCCACCAGTGCCCGGACAGAAGTCTATGGCTACACCTTC.

V and J are TRBV20-1 and TRBJ1-2; D is unclear. CDR1 is DFQATT, CDR2 SNEGSKA, per germline (reference sequence). This CDR3 spans 13 amino acids. Trimming stripped 5 bases from V and 2 bases from J, with 12 bases between. CDR3 nucleotide sequence: TGCAGTGCTCGACTACCCTTAAACTATGGCTACACCTTC. Translating it yields CSARLPLNYGYTF.

This rearrangement joins TRBV9 to TRBJ2-3, with 8 bases lining up with TRBD2. The CDR3 totals 13 residues. CDR1 SGDLS and CDR2 YYNGEE come from the germline V gene. The V gene end was trimmed by 7 bases and the J gene end by 3 bases; junction bases not matched to a gene: 4. CDR3 DNA sequence: TGTGCCAGCGGAGCGGGGGATACAGATACGCAGTATTTT. It codes for CASGAGDTDTQYF. Full variable domain (outside the CDR3, taken from reference TRBV9 and TRBJ2-3): DSGVTQTPKHLITATGQRVTLRCSPRSGDLSVYWYQQSLDQGLQFLIQYYNGEERAKGNILERFSAQQFPDLHSELNLSSLELGDSALYFCASGAGDTDTQYFGPGTRLTVL.

The sample holds many counts of this clonotype. The V and J genes are TRBV14 and TRBJ2-1, with a possible D match to TRBD2 (6 bases). CDR3 length: 15 amino acids. Germline V lookup: CDR1 SGHDN, CDR2 FVKESK. V dropped 4 bases and J dropped 5 bases, with 15 bases sitting between them. The CDR3 DNA sequence: TGTGCCAGCAGCCCCACTGGGACTTCCCACAATGAGCAGTTCTTC. This translates into CASSPTGTSHNEQFF.